The 15 T cell receptor beta chains below were found in one sample sequenced in a study of shared T cell receptors in the human thymus (dated by TCRdb to the early 2020s). Library method: the immunoSEQ multiplex PCR assay. Sourced from immuneACCESS, this table was stored by TCRdb with only in-frame sequences that have V and J called. A share of the clones is absent; for the studies checked, an unresolved V gene accounts for under half, and the remainder has no known explanation. Within this sample are some 700,000 clones, with approximately 85% of them counted one time only. In total, the top ten clones hold roughly 0.01% of the sample. These sequences were also reported in another study, on human thymus T cells.

Material: thymocytes. These receptors were obtained from a girl in the first two years of life with a congenital heart defect. Donor details come from another sample of the same person, matched by shared clones.

This clone appeared a single time. The chain employs TRBV2 and TRBJ1-5; possible D gene TRBD1, 6 bases. V was trimmed by 6 bases and J by 3 bases, leaving 12 bases between them. The CDR3 is 14 amino acids. The germline V gene has CDR1 SNHLY and CDR2 FYNNEI. The CDR3 is CASRADRLNQPQHF. The CDR3 nucleotides read TGTGCCAGCAGGGCGGACAGACTCAATCAGCCCCAGCATTTT.

This clone occurred once. V gene TRBV30 combines with J gene TRBJ1-2, with D unresolved. The CDR3 runs to 17 residues. The V end was cut by 0 bases, the J end by 0 bases, with 17 bases between. Germline V CDR1 and CDR2: GTSNPN, SVGIG (reference sequence). Here the CDR3 reads CAWSVRDFFSTNYGYTF. The CDR3 nucleotides read TGTGCCTGGAGTGTACGTGACTTTTTTTCGACTAACTATGGCTACACCTTC.

V is TRBV4-1 and J is TRBJ2-5, with 14 bases lining up with TRBD2. Germline V CDR1 and CDR2: MGHRA, YSYEKL. The CDR3 contains 20 residues. The V gene end was trimmed by 2 bases and the J gene end by 1 base; junction bases not matched to a gene: 12. In nucleotides, the CDR3 is TGCGCCAGCAGCCAACGACTAGCGGGGGGGGTCGCAAACAGCCAAGAGACCCAGTACTTC. As protein: CASSQRLAGGVANSQETQYF.

The chain is built from TRBV10-3 and TRBJ1-2; D possibly corresponds to TRBD1 (5 bases). V lost 6 bases, J lost 0 bases, and 8 bases lay in between. Per the germline V gene, CDR1 is ENHRY and CDR2 is SYGVKD. The CDR3 runs 13 residues. The CDR3 reads CAIRNRTNYGYTF. CDR3 bases: TGTGCCATCAGAAACAGGACTAACTATGGCTACACCTTC.

The CDR3 protein is CASSQDGRGEQFF. CDR3 sequence (DNA): TGCGCCAGCAGCCAAGATGGGCGGGGTGAGCAGTTCTTC. The chain is built from TRBV4-1 and TRBJ2-1; weak D call: TRBD2 (6 bases). CDR3 size: 13 residues. In germline, CDR1 is MGHRA, CDR2 YSYEKL. Trimming shortened V by 0 bases and J by 9 bases, and 9 bases separated the two germline ends.

The chain carries TRBV9 and TRBJ1-5; D possibly corresponds to TRBD1 (5 bases). V gave up 3 bases and J gave up 9 bases, with 13 bases separating them. Germline loops: CDR1 SGDLS, CDR2 YYNGEE. The CDR3 sequence is 13 residues long. CDR3 amino acids: CASSGPGVGPQHF. Written as DNA, the CDR3 is TGTGCCAGCAGCGGACCGGGGGTCGGGCCCCAGCATTTT.

This clone was detected once. The chain has TRBV5-1 and TRBJ1-1; D ambiguous. V shed 7 bases and J shed 3 bases, with 13 bases lying between them. CDR1 SGHRS and CDR2 YFSETQ come from the germline V gene. The CDR3 has 13 residues. The CDR3: CASHSPIYTEAFF. CDR3 nucleotide sequence: TGCGCCAGCCATAGCCCAATTTACACTGAAGCTTTCTTT.

CDR3 in amino acids: CATSRVPPGLNTGELFF. The DNA of the CDR3 is TGTGCCACCAGCAGAGTACCACCGGGACTCAACACCGGGGAGCTGTTTTTT. The V call is TRBV15, the J call TRBJ2-2, with D possibly being TRBD2 (6 bases). Trimming stripped 1 base from V and 2 bases from J, with 14 bases between. Germline V gives CDR1 LNHNV, CDR2 YYDKDF (reference sequence). There are 17 residues in the CDR3.

The genes are TRBV5-1 and TRBJ2-1; no clear D. This CDR3 spans 11 amino acids. The V and J ends lost 3 bases and 5 bases respectively, with 3 bases between them. CDR1 is SGHRS and CDR2 is YFSETQ in the germline V gene. The chain's CDR3 is CASSYNNEQFF. The CDR3, as DNA: TGCGCCAGCAGCTACAACAATGAGCAGTTCTTC.

The chain's CDR3 is CASSLGHTSSYNSPLHF. The DNA for the CDR3 is TGTGCCAGCAGTTTAGGACATACAAGCTCCTATAATTCACCCCTCCACTTT. The V and J genes are TRBV27 and TRBJ1-6, with D maybe TRBD1 (5 bases). The germline CDR1 and CDR2 sequences are MNHEY and SMNVEV (reference sequence). V was clipped by 2 bases and J by 0 bases, with 11 bases between them. CDR3 length: 17 residues.

The chain employs TRBV6-1 and TRBJ2-2; maybe TRBD2 (5 bases). Trimming took 3 bases from V and 0 from J, leaving 14 bases between them. The CDR3 totals 17 residues. Germline CDR1 reads MNHNS; CDR2 reads SASEGT. CDR3 protein: CASSDRDPLANTGELFF. For the CDR3, the DNA is TGTGCCAGCAGTGACCGGGATCCCTTAGCGAACACCGGGGAGCTGTTTTTT.

The chain combines TRBV5-6 with TRBJ1-2; the match to TRBD1 covers 7 bases. V shed 1 base, J shed 4 bases, and the junction held 7 bases outside the gene matches. The V gene's germline CDR1 is SGHDT and CDR2 YYEEEE. The CDR3 consists of 15 residues. The CDR3 here is CASSLLQGRCYGYTF. In DNA form, the CDR3 reads TGTGCCAGCAGCTTGCTACAGGGGCGATGCTATGGCTACACCTTC.

This clone was found once. The V call is TRBV5-1, the J call TRBJ1-1; the match to TRBD1 covers 9 bases. Germline CDR1 is SGHRS and CDR2 is YFSETQ. The CDR3 has 18 amino acids. Trimming took 3 bases from V and 0 from J; bases not matched to a gene: 12. This CDR3 reads CASSSLGQGRLMNTEAFF. Written as DNA, the CDR3 is TGCGCCAGCAGCTCCCTTGGACAGGGGCGTCTTATGAACACTGAAGCTTTCTTT.

The genes are TRBV11-3 and TRBJ1-5, with TRBD1 identical over 7 bases. CDR1 and CDR2 from the germline V gene are SGHNT and YENEEA. The ends lost 7 bases at V and 7 bases at J; junction bases unmatched: 13. The CDR3 runs 15 residues. DNA for the CDR3: TGTGCCAGCAACTGCACAGGGGATTTGGGACAGCCCCAGCATTTT. This translates into CASNCTGDLGQPQHF.

The chain has TRBV5-1 and TRBJ1-1; possible D gene TRBD1, 6 bases. V was clipped by 0 bases and J by 1 base, with 19 bases between them. This CDR3 comprises 18 residues. From germline, CDR1 is SGHRS and CDR2 YFSETQ. As DNA, the CDR3 is TGCGCCAGCAGCTTGGTGGGGGGGGCCCCGATTACGAACACTGAAGCTTTCTTT. Its translation is CASSLVGGAPITNTEAFF.